The following is a T cell receptor beta chain sequence with its context. The antigen is undetermined. These data are taken from a study of T cells in Graves' hyperthyroidism and ophthalmopathy. The study, taken as a whole, reports: Blood samples included most of the expanded thyroid clonotypes exceeding 0.001.

Using RNA transcripts as the source, TCR beta CDR3 regions were amplified. The HTBI primer set drove a first-round RT-PCR of the TCR CDR3. A single record per CDR3 protein comes from TCRdb applying MiXCR to the multiplex PCR reads. Here the sample spans roughly 500,000 distinct CDR3 sequences, approximately 44% being singletons. The V gene end was trimmed by 3 bases and the J gene end by 4 bases; junction bases not matched to a gene: 5. Germline CDR1 reads ENHRY; CDR2 reads SYGVKD. The CDR3 extends over 15 amino acids. The sequence derives from an adult woman with Graves' disease, either hyperthyroidism or ophthalmopathy (not recorded which). Sequenced: peripheral blood or thyroid tissue (not recorded which). This rearrangement joins TRBV10-3 to TRBJ2-5; 10 positions match TRBD1. The DNA for the CDR3 is TGTGCCATCAGTGAACGACAGGGGGCTGGAGAGACCCAGTACTTC. Its translation: CAISERQGAGETQYF.